This TCR beta chain was retrieved from a study of blood T cell repertoires in COVID-19. Overall study: Samples came from the United States, Italy and Spain, spanning acute and convalescent COVID-19. T cells, B-cell-depleted T cells, or PBMCs provided the cDNA or gDNA that served as material.

This CDR3 is built from 14 residues. CDR1 MGHRA and CDR2 YSYEKL come from the germline V gene. V lost 6 bases and J lost 2; bases outside the gene matches: 7. As originally analysed: Nucleated cell counts were estimated from reference gene primer amplification. TCRdb's copy holds only in-frame clones and misses some; the assay was immunoSEQ multiplex PCR. The D gene and trimming were derived from the DNA, and the V and J assignments and clone size from that table. Among 180,000 or so clones listed, roughly 89% were seen once. The chain links TRBV4-1 to TRBJ2-7; 7 bases are a match to TRBD2. This TCR derives from a man aged 45-60 years with acute or convalescent COVID-19. Sequenced sample: peripheral blood. CDR3 coding DNA: TGCGCCAGCAGACCCAGTGGGAGGGCCTACGAGCAGTACTTC. Protein: CASRPSGRAYEQYF.